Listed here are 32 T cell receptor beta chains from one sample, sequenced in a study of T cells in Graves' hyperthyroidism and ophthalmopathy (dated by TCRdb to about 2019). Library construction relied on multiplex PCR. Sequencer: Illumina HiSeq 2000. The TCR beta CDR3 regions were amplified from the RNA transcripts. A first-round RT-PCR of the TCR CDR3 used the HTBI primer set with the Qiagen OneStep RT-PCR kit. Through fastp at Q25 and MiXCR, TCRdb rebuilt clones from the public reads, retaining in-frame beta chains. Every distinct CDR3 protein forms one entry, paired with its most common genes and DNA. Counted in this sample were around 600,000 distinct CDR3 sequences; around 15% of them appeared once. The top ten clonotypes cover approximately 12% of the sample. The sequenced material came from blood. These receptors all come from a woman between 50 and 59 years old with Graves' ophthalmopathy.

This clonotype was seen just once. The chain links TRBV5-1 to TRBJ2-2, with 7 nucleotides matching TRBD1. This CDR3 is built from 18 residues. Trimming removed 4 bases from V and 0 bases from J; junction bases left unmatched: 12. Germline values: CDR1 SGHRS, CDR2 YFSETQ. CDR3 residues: CASSALVGQFANTGELFF. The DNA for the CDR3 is TGCGCCAGCAGCGCCTTGGTGGGACAGTTCGCGAACACCGGGGAGCTGTTTTTT.

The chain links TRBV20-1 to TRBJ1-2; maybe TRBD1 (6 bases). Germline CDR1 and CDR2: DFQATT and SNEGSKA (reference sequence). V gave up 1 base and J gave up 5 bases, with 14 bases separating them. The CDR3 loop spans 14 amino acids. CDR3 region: CSARGQKGGYGYTF. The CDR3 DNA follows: TGCAGTGCTAGAGGCCAAAAGGGGGGTTATGGCTACACCTTC.

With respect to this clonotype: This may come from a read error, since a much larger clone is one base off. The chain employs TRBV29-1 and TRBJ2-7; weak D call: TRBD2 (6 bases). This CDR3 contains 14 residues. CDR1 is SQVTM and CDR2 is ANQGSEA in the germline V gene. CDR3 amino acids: CGVEKTGGPYEQYF. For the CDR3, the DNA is TGCGGCGTTGAAAAAACCGGAGGGCCCTACGAGCAGTACTTC.

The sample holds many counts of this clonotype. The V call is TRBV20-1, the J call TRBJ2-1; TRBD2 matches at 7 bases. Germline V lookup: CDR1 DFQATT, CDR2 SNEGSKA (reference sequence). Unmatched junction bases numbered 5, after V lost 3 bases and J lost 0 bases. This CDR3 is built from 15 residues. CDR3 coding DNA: TGCAGTGCTAGCTCACTAGCGTTCTCCTACAATGAGCAGTTCTTC. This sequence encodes CSASSLAFSYNEQFF.

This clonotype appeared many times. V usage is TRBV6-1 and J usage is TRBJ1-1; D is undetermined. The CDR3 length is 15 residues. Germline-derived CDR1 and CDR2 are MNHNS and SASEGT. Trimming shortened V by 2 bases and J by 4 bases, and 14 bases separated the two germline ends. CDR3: CASSERRVGPTEAFF. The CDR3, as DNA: TGTGCCAGCAGTGAACGAAGGGTCGGGCCCACTGAAGCTTTCTTT.

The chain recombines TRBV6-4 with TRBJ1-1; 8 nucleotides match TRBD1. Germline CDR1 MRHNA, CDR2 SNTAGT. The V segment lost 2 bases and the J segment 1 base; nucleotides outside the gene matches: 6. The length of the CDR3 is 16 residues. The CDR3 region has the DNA TGTGCCAGCAGTGACCCGGACAGGGCGACGAACACTGAAGCTTTCTTT. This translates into CASSDPDRATNTEAFF.

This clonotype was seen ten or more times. CDR3 nucleotides: TGTGCCAGCAGTGAAACATCAGTACACACTGAAGCTTTCTTT. Its translation is CASSETSVHTEAFF. The chain employs TRBV2 and TRBJ1-1; D is uncertain. CDR3 length: 14 residues. Germline CDR1 SNHLY, CDR2 FYNNEI. V lost 2 bases to trimming and J lost 3 bases, with 10 bases between them.

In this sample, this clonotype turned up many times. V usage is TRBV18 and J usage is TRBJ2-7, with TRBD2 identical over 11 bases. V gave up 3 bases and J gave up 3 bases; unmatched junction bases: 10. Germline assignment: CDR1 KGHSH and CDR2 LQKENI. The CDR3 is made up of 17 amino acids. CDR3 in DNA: TGTGCCAGCTCACCTAGACTAGCGGGAATCGGTAGCTACGAGCAGTACTTC. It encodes CASSPRLAGIGSYEQYF.

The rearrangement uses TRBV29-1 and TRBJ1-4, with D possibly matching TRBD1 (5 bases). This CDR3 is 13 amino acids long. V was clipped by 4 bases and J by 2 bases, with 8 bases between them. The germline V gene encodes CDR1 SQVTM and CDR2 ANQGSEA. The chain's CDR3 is CSVAEGTNEKLFF. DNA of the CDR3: TGCAGCGTTGCCGAGGGGACTAATGAAAAACTGTTTTTT.

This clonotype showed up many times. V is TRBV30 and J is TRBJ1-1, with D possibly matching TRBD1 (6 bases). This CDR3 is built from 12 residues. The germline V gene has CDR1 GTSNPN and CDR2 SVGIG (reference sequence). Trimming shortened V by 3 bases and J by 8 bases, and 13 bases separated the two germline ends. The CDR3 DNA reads TGTGCCTGGAGCGTACAGGGCAGGGAAGCTTTCTTT. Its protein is CAWSVQGREAFF. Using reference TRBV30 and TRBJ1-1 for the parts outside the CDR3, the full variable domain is SQTIHQWPATLVQPVGSPLSLECTVEGTSNPNLYWYRQAAGRGLQLLFYSVGIGQISSEVPQNLSASRPQDRQFILSSKKLLLSDSGFYLCAWSVQGREAFFGQGTRLTVV.

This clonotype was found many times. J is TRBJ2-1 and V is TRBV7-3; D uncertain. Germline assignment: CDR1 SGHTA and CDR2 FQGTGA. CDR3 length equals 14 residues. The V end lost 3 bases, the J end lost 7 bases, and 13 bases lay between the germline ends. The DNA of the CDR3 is TGTGCCAGCAGCTTTTCACCCTTTGGGAATGAGCAGTTCTTC. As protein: CASSFSPFGNEQFF.

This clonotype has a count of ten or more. The CDR3 DNA sequence: TGTGCCAGCAGCTTAACTAGCGGGAGGTACGAGCAGTACTTC. Its protein product is CASSLTSGRYEQYF. This chain joins TRBV27 and TRBJ2-7, with 12 bases identical to TRBD2. The CDR3 is 14 residues long. Germline CDR1 and CDR2: MNHEY and SMNVEV (reference sequence). Trimming at V came to 6 bases and at J to 4 bases, leaving 4 bases not matched to a gene.

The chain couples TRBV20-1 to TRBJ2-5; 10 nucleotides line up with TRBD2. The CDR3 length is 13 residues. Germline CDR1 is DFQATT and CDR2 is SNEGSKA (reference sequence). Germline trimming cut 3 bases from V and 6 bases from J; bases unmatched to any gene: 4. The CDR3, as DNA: TGCAGTGCTAGCGGACTAGCGGAAAAGACCCAGTACTTC. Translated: CSASGLAEKTQYF.

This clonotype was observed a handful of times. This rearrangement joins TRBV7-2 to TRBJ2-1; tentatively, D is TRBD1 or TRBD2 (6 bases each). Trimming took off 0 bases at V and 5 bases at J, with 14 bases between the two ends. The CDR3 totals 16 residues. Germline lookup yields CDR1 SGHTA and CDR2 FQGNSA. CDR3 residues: CASSLARTGTDNEQFF. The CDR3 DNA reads TGTGCCAGCAGCTTAGCGCGTACAGGGACTGACAATGAGCAGTTCTTC.

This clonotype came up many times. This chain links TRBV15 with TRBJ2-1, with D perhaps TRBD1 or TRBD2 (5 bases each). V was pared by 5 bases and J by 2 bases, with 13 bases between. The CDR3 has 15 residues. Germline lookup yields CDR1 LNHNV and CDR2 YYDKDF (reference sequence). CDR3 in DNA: TGTGCCACCAGCGATGGGACCCAGACCTACAATGAGCAGTTCTTC. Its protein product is CATSDGTQTYNEQFF.

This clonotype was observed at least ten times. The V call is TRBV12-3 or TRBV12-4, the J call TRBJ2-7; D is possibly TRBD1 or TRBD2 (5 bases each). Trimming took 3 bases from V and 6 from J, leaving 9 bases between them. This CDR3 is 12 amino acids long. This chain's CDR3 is CASSFSGLEQYF. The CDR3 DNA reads TGTGCCAGCAGTTTCTCGGGGCTCGAGCAGTACTTC.

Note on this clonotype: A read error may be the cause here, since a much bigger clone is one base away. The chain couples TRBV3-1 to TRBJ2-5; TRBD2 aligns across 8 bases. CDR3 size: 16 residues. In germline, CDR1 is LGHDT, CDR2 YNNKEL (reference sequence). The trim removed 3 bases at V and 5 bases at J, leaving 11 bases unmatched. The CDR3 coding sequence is TGTGCCAGCAGCCATAATCGCGGGAGGAAAGAGGAGACCCAGTACTTC. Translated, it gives CASSHNRGRKEETQYF.

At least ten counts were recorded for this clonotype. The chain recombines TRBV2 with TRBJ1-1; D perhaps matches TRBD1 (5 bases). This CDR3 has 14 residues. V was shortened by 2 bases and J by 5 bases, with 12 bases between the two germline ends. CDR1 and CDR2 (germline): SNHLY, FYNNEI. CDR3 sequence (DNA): TGTGCCAGCAGTGAAATTTCAGGGAGGACTGAAGCTTTCTTT. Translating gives CASSEISGRTEAFF.

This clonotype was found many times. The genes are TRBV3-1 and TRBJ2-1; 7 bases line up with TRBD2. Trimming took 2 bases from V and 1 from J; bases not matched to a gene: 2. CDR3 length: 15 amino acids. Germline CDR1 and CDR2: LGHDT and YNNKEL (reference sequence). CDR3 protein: CASSQRTSSYNEQFF. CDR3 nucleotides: TGTGCCAGCAGCCAACGGACTAGTTCCTACAATGAGCAGTTCTTC.

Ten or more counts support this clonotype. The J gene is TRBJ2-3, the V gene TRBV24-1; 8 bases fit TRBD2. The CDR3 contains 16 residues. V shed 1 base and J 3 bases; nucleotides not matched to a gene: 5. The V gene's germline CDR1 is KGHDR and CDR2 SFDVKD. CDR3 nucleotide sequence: TGTGCCACCAGTGATTTTGCGGGAGGTACGACAGATACGCAGTATTTT. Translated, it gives CATSDFAGGTTDTQYF.

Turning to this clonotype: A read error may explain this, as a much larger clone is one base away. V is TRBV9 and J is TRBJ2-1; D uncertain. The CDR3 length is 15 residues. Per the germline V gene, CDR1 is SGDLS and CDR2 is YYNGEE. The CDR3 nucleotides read TGTGCCAGCAGCGGGAACGGAAACTCCTACAATGAGCAGTCCTTC. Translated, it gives CASSGNGNSYNEQSF.

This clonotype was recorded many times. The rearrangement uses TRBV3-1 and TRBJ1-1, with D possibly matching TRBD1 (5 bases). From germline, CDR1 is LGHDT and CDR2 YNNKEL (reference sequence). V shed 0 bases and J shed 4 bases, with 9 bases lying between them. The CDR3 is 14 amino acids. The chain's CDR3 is CASSQEPGTTEAFF. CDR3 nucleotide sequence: TGTGCCAGCAGCCAAGAGCCGGGGACCACTGAAGCTTTCTTT.

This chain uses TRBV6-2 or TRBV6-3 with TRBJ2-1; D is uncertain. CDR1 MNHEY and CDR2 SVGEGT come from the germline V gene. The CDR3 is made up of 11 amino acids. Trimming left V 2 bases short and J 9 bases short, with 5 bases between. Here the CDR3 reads CASSYLAEQFF. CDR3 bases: TGTGCCAGCAGTTACCTGGCTGAGCAGTTCTTC.

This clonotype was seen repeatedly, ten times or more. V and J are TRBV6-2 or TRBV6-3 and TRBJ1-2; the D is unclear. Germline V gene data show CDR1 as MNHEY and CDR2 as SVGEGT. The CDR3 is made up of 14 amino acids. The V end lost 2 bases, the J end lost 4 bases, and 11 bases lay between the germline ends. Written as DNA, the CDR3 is TGTGCCAGCAGTTACATTCCTTCACTCTATGGCTACACCTTC. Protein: CASSYIPSLYGYTF.

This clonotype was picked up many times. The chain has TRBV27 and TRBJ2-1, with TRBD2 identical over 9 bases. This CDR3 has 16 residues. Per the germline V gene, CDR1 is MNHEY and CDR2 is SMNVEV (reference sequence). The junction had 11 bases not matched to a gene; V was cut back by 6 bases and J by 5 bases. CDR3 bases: TGTGCCAGCAGCCCGATTAGCGGGGGAATAAACAATGAGCAGTTCTTC. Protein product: CASSPISGGINNEQFF.

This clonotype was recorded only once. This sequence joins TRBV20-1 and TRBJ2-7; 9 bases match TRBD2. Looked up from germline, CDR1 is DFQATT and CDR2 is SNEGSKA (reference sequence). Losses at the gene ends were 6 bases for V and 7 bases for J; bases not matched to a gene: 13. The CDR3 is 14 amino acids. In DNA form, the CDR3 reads TGCAGTGCCGATCAACCGGGACTAGCCGGGGAGCAGTACTTC. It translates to CSADQPGLAGEQYF.

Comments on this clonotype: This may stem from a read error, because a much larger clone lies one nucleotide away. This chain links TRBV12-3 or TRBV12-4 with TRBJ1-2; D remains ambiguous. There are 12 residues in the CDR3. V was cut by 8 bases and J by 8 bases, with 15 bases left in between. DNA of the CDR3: TGTGCCAGCCGTCAGTTGGAGGGAGGCTACACCTTC. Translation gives CASRQLEGGYTF.

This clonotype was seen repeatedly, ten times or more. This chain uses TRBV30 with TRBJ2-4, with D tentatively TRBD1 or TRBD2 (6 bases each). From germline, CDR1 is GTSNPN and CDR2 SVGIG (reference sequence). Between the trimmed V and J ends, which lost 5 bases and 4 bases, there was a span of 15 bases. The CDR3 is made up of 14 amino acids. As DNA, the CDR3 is TGTGCCTGGTCGGGGGCGCGGGGTAAAAACATTCAGTACTTC. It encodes CAWSGARGKNIQYF.

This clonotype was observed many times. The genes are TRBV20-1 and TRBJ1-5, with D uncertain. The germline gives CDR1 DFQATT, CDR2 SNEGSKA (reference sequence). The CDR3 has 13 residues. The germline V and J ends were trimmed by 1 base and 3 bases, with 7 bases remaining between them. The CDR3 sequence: CSARAATNQPQHF. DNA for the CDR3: TGCAGTGCTAGAGCGGCCACCAATCAGCCCCAGCATTTT.

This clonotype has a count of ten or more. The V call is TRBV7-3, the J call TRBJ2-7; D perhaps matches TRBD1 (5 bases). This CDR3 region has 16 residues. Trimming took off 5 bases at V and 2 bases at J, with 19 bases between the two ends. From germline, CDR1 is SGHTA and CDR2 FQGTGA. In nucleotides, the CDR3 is TGTGCCAGCAGCCTAGATACAGGCAGCTCCCCCTACGAGCAGTACTTC. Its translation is CASSLDTGSSPYEQYF.

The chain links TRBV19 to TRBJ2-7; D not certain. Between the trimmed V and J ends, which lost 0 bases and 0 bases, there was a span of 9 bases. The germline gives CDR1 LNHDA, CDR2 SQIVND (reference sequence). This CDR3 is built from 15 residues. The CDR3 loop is CASSIEGRSSYEQYF. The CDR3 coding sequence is TGTGCCAGTAGTATAGAAGGGCGGAGCTCCTACGAGCAGTACTTC.

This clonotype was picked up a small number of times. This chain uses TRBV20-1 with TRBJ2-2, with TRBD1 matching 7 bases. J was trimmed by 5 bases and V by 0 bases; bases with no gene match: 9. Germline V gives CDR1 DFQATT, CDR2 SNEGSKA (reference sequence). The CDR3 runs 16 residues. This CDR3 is CSARDSSRGQTGELFF. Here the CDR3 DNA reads TGCAGTGCTAGAGATTCTTCGAGGGGGCAAACCGGGGAGCTGTTTTTT.